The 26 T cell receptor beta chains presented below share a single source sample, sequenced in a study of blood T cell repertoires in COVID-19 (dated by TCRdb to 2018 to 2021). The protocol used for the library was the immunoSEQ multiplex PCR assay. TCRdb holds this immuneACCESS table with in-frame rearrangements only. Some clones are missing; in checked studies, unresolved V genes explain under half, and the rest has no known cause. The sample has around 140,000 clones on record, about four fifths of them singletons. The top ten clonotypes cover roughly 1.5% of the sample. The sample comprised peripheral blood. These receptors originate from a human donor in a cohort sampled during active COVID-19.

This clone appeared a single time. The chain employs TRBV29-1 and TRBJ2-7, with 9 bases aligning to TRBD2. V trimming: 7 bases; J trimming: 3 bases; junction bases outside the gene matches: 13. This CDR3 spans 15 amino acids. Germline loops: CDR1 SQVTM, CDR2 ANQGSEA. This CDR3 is CSALVRLAAFYEQYF. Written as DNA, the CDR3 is TGCAGCGCCTTGGTGAGACTAGCGGCTTTCTACGAGCAGTACTTC.

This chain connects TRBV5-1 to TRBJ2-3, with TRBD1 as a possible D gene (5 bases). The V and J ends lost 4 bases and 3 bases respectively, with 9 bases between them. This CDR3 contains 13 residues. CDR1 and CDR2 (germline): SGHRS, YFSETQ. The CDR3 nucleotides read TGCGCCAGCAGCGAGCAGGGTACAGATACGCAGTATTTT. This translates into CASSEQGTDTQYF.

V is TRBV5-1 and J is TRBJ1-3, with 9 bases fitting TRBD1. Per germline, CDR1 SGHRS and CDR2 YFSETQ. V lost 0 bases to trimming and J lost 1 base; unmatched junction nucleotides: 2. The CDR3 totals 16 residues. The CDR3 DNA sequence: TGCGCCAGCAGCTTGGCCGGGACAGGGTCTGGAAACACCATATATTTT. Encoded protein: CASSLAGTGSGNTIYF.

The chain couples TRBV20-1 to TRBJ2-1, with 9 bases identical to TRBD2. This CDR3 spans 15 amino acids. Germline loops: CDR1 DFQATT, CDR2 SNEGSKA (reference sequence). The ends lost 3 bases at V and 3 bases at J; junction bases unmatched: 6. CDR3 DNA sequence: TGCAGTGCTAGTTTGGGACTAGCCAACTACAATGAGCAGTTCTTC. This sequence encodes CSASLGLANYNEQFF.

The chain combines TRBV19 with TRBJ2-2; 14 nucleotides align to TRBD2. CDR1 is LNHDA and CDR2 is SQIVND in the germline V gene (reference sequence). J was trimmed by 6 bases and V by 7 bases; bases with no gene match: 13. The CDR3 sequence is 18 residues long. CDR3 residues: CASTSRTGGLAGAGELFF. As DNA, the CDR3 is TGTGCCAGTACCTCTCGAACCGGGGGACTAGCGGGAGCCGGGGAGCTGTTTTTT.

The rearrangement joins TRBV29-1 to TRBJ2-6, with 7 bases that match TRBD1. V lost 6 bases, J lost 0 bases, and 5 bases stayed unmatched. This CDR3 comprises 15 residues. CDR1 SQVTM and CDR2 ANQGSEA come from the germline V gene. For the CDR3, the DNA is TGCAGCGTCGTTGACAGGGCCTCTGGGGCCAACGTCCTGACTTTC. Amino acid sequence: CSVVDRASGANVLTF.

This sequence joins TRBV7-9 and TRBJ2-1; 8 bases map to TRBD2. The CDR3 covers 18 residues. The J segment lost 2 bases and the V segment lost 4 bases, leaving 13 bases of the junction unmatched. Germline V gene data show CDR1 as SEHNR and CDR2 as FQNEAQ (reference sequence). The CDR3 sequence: CASSSGVLSGITYNEQFF. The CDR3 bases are TGTGCCAGCAGCTCAGGGGTCCTTAGCGGGATCACCTACAATGAGCAGTTCTTC. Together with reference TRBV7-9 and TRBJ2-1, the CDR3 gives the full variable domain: DTGVSQNPRHKITKRGQNVTFRCDPISEHNRLYWYRQTLGQGPEFLTYFQNEAQLEKSRLLSDRFSAERPKGSFSTLEIQRTEQGDSAMYLCASSSGVLSGITYNEQFFGPGTRLTVL.

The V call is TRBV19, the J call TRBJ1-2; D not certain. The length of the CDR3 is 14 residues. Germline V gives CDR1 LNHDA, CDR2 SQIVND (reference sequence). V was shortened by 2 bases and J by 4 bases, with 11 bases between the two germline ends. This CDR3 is CASSIFRGSYGYTF. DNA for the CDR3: TGTGCCAGTAGTATATTTCGGGGAAGCTATGGCTACACCTTC. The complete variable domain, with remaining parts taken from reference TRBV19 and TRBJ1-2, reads DGGITQSPKYLFRKEGQNVTLSCEQNLNHDAMYWYRQDPGQGLRLIYYSQIVNDFQKGDIAEGYSVSREKKESFPLTVTSAQKNPTAFYLCASSIFRGSYGYTFGSGTRLTVV.

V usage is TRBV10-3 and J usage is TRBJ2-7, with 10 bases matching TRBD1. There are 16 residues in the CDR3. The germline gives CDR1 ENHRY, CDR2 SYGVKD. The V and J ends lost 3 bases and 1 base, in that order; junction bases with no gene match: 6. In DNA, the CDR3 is TGTGCCATCAGTGACTCTGACAGGGGGCGGTCCTACGAGCAGTACTTC. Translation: CAISDSDRGRSYEQYF.

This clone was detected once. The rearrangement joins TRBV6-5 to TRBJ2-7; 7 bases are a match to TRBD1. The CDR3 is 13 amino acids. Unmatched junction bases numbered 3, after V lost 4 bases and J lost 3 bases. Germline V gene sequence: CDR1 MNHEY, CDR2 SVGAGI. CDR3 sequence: CASSSTGSYEQYF. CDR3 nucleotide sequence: TGTGCCAGCAGTTCGACAGGGAGCTACGAGCAGTACTTC.

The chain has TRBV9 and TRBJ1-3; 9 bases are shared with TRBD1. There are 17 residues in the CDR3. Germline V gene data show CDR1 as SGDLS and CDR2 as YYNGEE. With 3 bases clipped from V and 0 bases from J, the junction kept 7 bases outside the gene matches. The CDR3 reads CASSAATGGNSGNTIYF. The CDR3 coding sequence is TGTGCCAGCAGCGCTGCTACAGGGGGCAACTCTGGAAACACCATATATTTT.

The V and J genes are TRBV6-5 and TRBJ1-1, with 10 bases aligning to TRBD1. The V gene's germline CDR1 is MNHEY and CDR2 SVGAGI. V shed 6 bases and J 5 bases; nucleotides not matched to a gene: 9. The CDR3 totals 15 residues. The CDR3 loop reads CASRKLTDRGTEAFF. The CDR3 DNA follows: TGTGCCAGCAGGAAACTCACGGACAGGGGGACTGAAGCTTTCTTT.

The CDR3 bases are TGTGCCAGCAGCGCCTTACTAGCGGGACTTAGCTCCTACAATGAGCAGTTCTTC. This sequence encodes CASSALLAGLSSYNEQFF. The J gene is TRBJ2-1, the V gene TRBV2; 10 positions match TRBD2. The CDR3 sequence is 18 residues long. Germline V lookup: CDR1 SNHLY, CDR2 FYNNEI. The ends lost 6 bases at V and 0 bases at J; junction bases unmatched: 11.

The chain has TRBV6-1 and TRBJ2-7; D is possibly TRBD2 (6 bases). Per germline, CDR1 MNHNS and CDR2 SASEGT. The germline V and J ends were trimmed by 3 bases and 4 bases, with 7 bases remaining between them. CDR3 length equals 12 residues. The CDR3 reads CASSDAGYEQYF. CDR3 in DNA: TGTGCCAGCAGTGATGCGGGATACGAGCAGTACTTC.

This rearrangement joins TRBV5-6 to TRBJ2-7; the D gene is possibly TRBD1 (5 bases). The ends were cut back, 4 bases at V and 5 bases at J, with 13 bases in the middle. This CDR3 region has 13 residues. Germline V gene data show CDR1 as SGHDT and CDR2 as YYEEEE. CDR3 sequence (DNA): TGTGCCAGCAGCCCTCGACAGATGAACGAGCAGTACTTC. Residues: CASSPRQMNEQYF.

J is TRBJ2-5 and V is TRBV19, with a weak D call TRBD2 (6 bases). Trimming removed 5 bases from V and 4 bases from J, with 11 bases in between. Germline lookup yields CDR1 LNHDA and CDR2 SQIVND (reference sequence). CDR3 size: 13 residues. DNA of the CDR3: TGTGCCAGTAGTCAGACTAGAAGAGAGACCCAGTACTTC. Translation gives CASSQTRRETQYF. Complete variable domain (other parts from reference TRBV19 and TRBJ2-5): DGGITQSPKYLFRKEGQNVTLSCEQNLNHDAMYWYRQDPGQGLRLIYYSQIVNDFQKGDIAEGYSVSREKKESFPLTVTSAQKNPTAFYLCASSQTRRETQYFGPGTRLLVL.

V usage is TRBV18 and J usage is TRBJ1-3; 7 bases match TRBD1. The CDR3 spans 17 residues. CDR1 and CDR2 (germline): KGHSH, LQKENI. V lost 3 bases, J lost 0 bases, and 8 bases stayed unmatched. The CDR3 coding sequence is TGTGCCAGCTCACCTGACAGGGCTACATTCTCTGGAAACACCATATATTTT. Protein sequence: CASSPDRATFSGNTIYF.

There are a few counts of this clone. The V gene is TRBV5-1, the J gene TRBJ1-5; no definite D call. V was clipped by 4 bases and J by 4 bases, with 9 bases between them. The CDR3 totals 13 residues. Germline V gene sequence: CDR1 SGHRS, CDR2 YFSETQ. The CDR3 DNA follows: TGCGCCAGCAGCGAGGGTCTGAATCAGCCCCAGCATTTT. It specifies CASSEGLNQPQHF.

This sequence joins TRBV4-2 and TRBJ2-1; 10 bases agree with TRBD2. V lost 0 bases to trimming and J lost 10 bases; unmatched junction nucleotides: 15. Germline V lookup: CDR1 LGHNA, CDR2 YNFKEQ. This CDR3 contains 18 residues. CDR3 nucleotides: TGTGCCAGCAGCCAAGAAATTTGGCAGCTAGCGGGAGATACAGAGCAGTTCTTC. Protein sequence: CASSQEIWQLAGDTEQFF.

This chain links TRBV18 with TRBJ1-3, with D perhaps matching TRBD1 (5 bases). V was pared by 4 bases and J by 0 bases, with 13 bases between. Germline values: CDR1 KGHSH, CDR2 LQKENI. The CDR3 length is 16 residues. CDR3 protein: CASSQPGETSGNTIYF. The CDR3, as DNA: TGTGCCAGCTCACAGCCGGGGGAGACCTCTGGAAACACCATATATTTT.

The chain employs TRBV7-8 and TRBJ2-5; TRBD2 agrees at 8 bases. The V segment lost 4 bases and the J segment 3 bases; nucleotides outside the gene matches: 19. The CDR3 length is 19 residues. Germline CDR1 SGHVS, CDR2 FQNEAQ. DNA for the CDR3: TGTGCCAGCAGCTCCTTCCCGGACCGGAGCGGGAGAGGGAAAGAGACCCAGTACTTC. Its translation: CASSSFPDRSGRGKETQYF.

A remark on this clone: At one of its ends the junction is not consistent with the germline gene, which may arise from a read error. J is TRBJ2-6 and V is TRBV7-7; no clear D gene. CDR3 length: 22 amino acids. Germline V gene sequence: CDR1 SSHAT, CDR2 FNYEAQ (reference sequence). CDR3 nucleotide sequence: TGTGCTAGCAGCTTAGCCCCTCTCGGAATAGGAGCCCGGCACTCTGGGGCCAACGTCCTGACTTTC. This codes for CASSLAPLGIGARHSGANVLTF.

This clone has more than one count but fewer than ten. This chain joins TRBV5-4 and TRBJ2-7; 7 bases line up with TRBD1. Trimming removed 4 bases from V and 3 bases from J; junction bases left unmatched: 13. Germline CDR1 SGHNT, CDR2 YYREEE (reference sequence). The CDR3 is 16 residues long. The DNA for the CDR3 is TGTGCCAGCAGCCACGGACAGGCCGCAAACGTCTACGAGCAGTACTTC. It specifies CASSHGQAANVYEQYF.

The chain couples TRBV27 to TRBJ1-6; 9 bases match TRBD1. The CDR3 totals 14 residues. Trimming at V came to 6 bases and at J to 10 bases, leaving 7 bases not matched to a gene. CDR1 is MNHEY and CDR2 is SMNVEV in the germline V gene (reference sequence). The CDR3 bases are TGTGCCAGCAGCTCGACAGGGGGATTCTCACCCCTCCACTTT. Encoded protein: CASSSTGGFSPLHF.

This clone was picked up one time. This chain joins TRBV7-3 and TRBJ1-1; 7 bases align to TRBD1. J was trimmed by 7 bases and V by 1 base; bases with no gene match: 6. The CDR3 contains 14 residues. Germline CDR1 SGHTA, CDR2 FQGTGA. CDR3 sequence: CASSLMAQGNEAFF. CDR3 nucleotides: TGTGCCAGCAGCTTAATGGCACAGGGGAATGAAGCTTTCTTT.

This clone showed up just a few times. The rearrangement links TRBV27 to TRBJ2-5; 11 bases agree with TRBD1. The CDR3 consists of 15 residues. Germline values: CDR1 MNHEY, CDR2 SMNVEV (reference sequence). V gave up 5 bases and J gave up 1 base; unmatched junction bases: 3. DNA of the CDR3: TGTGCCAGCAGTGCTGGGACAGGGGGCCAAGAGACCCAGTACTTC. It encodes CASSAGTGGQETQYF.